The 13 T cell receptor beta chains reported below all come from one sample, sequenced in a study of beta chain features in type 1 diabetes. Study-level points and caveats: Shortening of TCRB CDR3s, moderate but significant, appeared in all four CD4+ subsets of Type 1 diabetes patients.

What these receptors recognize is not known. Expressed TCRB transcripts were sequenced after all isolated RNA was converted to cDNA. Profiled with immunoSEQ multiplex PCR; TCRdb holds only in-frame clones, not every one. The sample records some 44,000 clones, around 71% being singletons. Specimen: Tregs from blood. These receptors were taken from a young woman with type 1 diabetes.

The CDR3: CSVGDRGQFF. For the CDR3, the DNA is TGCAGCGTTGGGGACAGGGGGCAGTTCTTC. The rearrangement uses TRBV29-1 and TRBJ2-1; 10 nucleotides line up with TRBD1. After removal of 4 bases from V and 12 bases from J, the junction contained 0 bases not matched to a gene. CDR1 and CDR2 from the germline V gene are SQVTM and ANQGSEA. The CDR3 runs 10 residues.

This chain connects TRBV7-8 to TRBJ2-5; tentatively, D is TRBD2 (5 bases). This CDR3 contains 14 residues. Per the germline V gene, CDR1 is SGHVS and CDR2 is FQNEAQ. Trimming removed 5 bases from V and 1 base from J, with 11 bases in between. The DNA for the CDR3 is TGTGCCAGCAGCCGGAGCGGTCCCCAAGAGACCCAGTACTTC. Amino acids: CASSRSGPQETQYF.

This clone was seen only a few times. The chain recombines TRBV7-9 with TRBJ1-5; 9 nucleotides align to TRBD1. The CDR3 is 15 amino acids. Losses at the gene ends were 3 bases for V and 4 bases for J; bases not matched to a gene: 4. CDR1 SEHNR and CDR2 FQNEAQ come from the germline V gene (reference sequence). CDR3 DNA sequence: TGTGCCAGCAGCTTGGGGACAGGGAGGAATCAGCCCCAGCATTTT. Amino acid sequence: CASSLGTGRNQPQHF.

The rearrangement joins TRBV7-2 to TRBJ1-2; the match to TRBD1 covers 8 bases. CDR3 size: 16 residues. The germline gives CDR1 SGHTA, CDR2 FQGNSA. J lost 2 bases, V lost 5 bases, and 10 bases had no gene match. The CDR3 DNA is TGTGCCAGCAGCCCGGTCGCGACAGGGGTAAACTATGGCTACACCTTC. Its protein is CASSPVATGVNYGYTF.

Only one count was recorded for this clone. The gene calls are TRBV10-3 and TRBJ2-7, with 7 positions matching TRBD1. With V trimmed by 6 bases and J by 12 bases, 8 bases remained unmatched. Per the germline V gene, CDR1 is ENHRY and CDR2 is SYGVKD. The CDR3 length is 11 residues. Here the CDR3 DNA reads TGTGCCATCAGCCGCAGGGGACAGCCGTACTTC. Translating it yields CAISRRGQPYF.

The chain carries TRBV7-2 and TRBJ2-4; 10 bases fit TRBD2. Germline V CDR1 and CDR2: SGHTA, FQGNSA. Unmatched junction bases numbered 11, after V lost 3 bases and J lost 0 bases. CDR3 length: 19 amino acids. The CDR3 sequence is CASSLRRALAGVAKNIQYF. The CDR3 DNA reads TGTGCCAGCAGCTTGAGAAGAGCTCTAGCGGGGGTAGCCAAAAACATTCAGTACTTC.

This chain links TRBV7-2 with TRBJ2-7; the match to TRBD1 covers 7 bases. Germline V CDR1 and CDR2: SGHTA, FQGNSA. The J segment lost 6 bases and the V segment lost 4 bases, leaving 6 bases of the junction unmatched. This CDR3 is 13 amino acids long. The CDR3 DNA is TGTGCCAGCAGCTATCAATCAGGGGGCGAGCAGTACTTC. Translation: CASSYQSGGEQYF. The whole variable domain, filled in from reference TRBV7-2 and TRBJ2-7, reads GAGVSQSPSNKVTEKGKDVELRCDPISGHTALYWYRQSLGQGLEFLIYFQGNSAPDKSGLPSDRFSAERTGGSVSTLTIQRTQQEDSAVYLCASSYQSGGEQYFGPGTRLTVT.

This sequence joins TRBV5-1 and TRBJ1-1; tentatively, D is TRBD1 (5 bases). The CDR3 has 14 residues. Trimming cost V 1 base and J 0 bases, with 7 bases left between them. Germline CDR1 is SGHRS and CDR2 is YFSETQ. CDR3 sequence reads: CASSLRQMNTEAFF. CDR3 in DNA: TGCGCCAGCAGCTTGAGACAGATGAACACTGAAGCTTTCTTT.

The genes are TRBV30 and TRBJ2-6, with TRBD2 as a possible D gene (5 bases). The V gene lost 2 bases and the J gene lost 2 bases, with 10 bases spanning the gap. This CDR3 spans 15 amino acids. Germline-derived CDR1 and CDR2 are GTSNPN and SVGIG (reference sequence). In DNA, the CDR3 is TGTGCCTGGAGTCACGGGAAGGCTGGGGCCAACGTCCTGACTTTC. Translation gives CAWSHGKAGANVLTF.

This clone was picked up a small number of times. The CDR3 here is CASSLGLQETQYF. The DNA for the CDR3 is TGTGCCAGCAGCTTAGGTCTCCAAGAGACCCAGTACTTC. The chain joins TRBV11-2 to TRBJ2-5, with no clear D. The germline CDR1 and CDR2 sequences are SGHAT and FQNNGV. This CDR3 comprises 13 residues. V was cut by 1 base and J by 1 base, with 4 bases left in between. Supplemented by reference TRBV11-2 and TRBJ2-5, the full variable domain reads EAGVAQSPRYKIIEKRQSVAFWCNPISGHATLYWYQQILGQGPKLLIQFQNNGVVDDSQLPKDRFSAERLKGVDSTLKIQPAKLEDSAVYLCASSLGLQETQYFGPGTRLLVL.

The CDR3 nucleotides are TGTGCCAGCAGGGTTACAGGGGCCGGGGAGCTGTTTTTT. It encodes CASRVTGAGELFF. The rearrangement joins TRBV28 to TRBJ2-2, with 7 bases that match TRBD1. V was pared by 6 bases and J by 6 bases, with 4 bases of the junction left unmatched. The CDR3 is made up of 13 amino acids. Germline CDR1 reads MDHEN; CDR2 reads SYDVKM.

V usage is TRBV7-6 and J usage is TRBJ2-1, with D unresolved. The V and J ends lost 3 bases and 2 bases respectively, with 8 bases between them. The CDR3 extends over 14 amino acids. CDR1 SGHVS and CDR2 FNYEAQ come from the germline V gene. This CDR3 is CASSFAAPYNEQFF. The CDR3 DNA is TGTGCCAGCAGCTTCGCGGCCCCCTACAATGAGCAGTTCTTC. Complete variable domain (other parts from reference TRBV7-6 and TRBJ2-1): GAGVSQSPRYKVTKRGQDVALRCDPISGHVSLYWYRQALGQGPEFLTYFNYEAQQDKSGLPNDRFSAERPEGSISTLTIQRTEQRDSAMYRCASSFAAPYNEQFFGPGTRLTVL.

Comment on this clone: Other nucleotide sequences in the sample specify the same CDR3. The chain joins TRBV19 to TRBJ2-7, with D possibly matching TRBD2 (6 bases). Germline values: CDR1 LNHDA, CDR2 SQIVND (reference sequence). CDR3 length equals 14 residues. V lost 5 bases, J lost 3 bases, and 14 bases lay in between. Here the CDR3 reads CASSWTGGGYEQYF. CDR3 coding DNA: TGTGCCAGTAGTTGGACCGGGGGAGGCTACGAGCAGTACTTC.